A selection of T cell receptor beta chains follows, all from one sample in a study of shared clonotypes between healthy human individuals. TCRdb's table, derived via immunoSEQ multiplex PCR, lists solely in-frame clones and lacks some. Found here are approximately 1,000,000 clones, about 72% of them singletons; the top ten hold 0.89%. The material sequenced was memory CD4+ T cells from PBMCs. These receptors were taken from a man in his late teens or twenties in good health. Some clones in this sample may be carry-over from other donors' samples. Both conserved end residues are trimmed from each CDR3.

cdr3_aa: ASSSPAGGPLNEQF; v_call: TRBV5-1
cdr3_aa: ASSPNSGRQETQY; v_call: TRBV11-2
cdr3_aa: ASSTKAGARGELF; v_call: TRBV7-2
cdr3_aa: ATSRGREETQY; v_call: TRBV15
cdr3_aa: ASSYIPGLSTGELF; v_call: TRBV5-1
cdr3_aa: ASSFSGNTIY; v_call: TRBV7-9
cdr3_aa: ASSYGTGHSPLH; v_call: TRBV6-5
cdr3_aa: ASSVVGVVGGRQETQY; v_call: TRBV9
cdr3_aa: ASSYGGTRPDTQY; v_call: TRBV6-5
cdr3_aa: ASSSTRQLNEQF; v_call: TRBV28
cdr3_aa: ASRKTAGTEAF; v_call: TRBV25-1
cdr3_aa: ASSLLGGTTEAF; v_call: TRBV18
cdr3_aa: ASSSRGAEAF; v_call: TRBV6-5
cdr3_aa: SVDREINTEAF; v_call: TRBV29-1
cdr3_aa: ASSNQGIGQPQH; v_call: TRBV7-9
cdr3_aa: ASSWSLRLAYGEQF; v_call: TRBV28
cdr3_aa: ASSFGSGETQY; v_call: TRBV5-4
cdr3_aa: ASSSGGNQPQH; v_call: TRBV5-1
cdr3_aa: ASSPRGVSSYEQY; v_call: TRBV9
cdr3_aa: ASSKGQGFYGYT; v_call: TRBV28
cdr3_aa: ASSSAGFYGYT; v_call: TRBV27
cdr3_aa: ASSPEGGRAETQY; v_call: TRBV5-1
cdr3_aa: ASSRRPNTGELF; v_call: TRBV7-9
cdr3_aa: ASSAGTGGQETQY; v_call: TRBV9
cdr3_aa: ASSTGVGSANYGYT; v_call: TRBV7-6
cdr3_aa: ASSLSVTRSTDTQY; v_call: TRBV5-6
cdr3_aa: ASSEAGHNQPQH; v_call: TRBV5-1